This note documents a single T cell receptor (beta chain) sequence. A much larger clone lies a single base off, so this may be a read error. Regarding time point: sample taken at primary tumor resection. The donors comprised about 65 untreated early-stage non-small cell lung cancer patients. The data were taken from a study of spatial heterogeneity in lung cancer. MiXCR was run by TCRdb on the 5' RACE reads, yielding one entry per CDR3 protein. The data contain tens of thousands of distinct CDR3 sequences, roughly 13% of them singletons. Germline-derived CDR1 and CDR2 are ENHRY and SYGVKD. The CDR3 is 16 residues long. V was cut by 0 bases and J by 6 bases, with 15 bases left in between.

The chain uses TRBV10-3 and TRBJ1-5; D not resolved. Sequenced material: PBMCs, taken at surgery. The clonotype comes from a male donor with early-stage non-small cell lung cancer. CDR3 sequence: CAISESARTGSQPQHF. The CDR3 DNA follows: TGTGCCATCAGTGAGTCAGCCAGGACTGGCAGTCAGCCCCAGCATTTT.